The clone carrying this T cell receptor beta chain was seen only a few times. What it binds is not known. Germline V gene sequence: CDR1 SNHLY, CDR2 FYNNEI. This CDR3 is built from 17 residues. Trimming left V 9 bases short and J 5 bases short, with 25 bases between. This entry belongs to a study of OX40 agonist ivuxolimab in advanced cancers. Study as a whole: Subjects had a mean age of around 60 years, with a range of roughly 20 to 80; around 83% were male. Study observations and caveats: Dose levels from 0.1 to 3.0 mg/kg saw CD4+ and CD8+ blood T cells expand clonally by week 6. Relatively little clonal expansion, among the lowest observed, appeared in partial responders at 0.1-3.0 mg/kg.

If patients had autoimmune disease history or systemic immunosuppression, they were excluded. Here immunoSEQ multiplex PCR was the method, and the copy in TCRdb shows in-frame clones only, minus some. The profile covers 38,000 or so clones, with around 87% appearing a single time and 3.6% taken by the ten largest. The chain recombines TRBV2 with TRBJ1-4; a weak D match, TRBD1 (5 bases). Material: CD4+ or CD8+ T cells sorted from blood, obtained in a trial of the OX40 agonist ivuxolimab. This sequence originates from an adult with an advanced solid tumor such as melanoma, head and neck, liver or kidney cancer. The CDR3, as DNA: TGTGCCAGTAAGATATCCCCGGGCAGGGAGTGGAATGAAAAACTGTTTTTT. This translates into CASKISPGREWNEKLFF.